This T cell receptor beta chain came from a study of Graves' ophthalmopathy and Graves' hyperthyroidism. The J segment lost 7 bases and the V segment lost 4 bases, leaving 8 bases of the junction unmatched. CDR1 and CDR2 (germline): PRHDT, FYEKMQ (reference sequence). The CDR3 runs 16 residues. From RNA, the CDR3 regions of TCR beta chains were amplified and sequenced. Second-round multiplex PCR came after a first-round RT-PCR that employed HTBI primers. TCRdb reprocessed the multiplex PCR reads with MiXCR, giving one entry per CDR3 protein. Among over a million distinct CDR3 sequences, about 40% were seen once, and the ten largest hold roughly 10%. As to this clonotype: The antigen remains undetermined.

Whole-study results and caveats: Most thyroid clonotypes with frequency above 0.001 were detected in blood too.

The sample consisted of peripheral blood or thyroid tissue (not recorded which). The TCR was taken from an adult man with Graves' hyperthyroidism. The chain carries TRBV13 and TRBJ2-2, with 11 bases identical to TRBD2. CDR3 residues: CASSSRIAGGHGELFF. Here the CDR3 DNA reads TGTGCCAGCAGCTCCCGGATAGCGGGAGGGCACGGGGAGCTGTTTTTT.